This T cell receptor beta chain was captured by sequencing in a study of blood T cell repertoires in COVID-19. Enrolled through a virtual design, the participants were between roughly 18 and 95 years of age and came from around 25 US areas. TCRdb's copy holds only in-frame clones and misses some; the assay was immunoSEQ multiplex PCR. The profile covers 130,000 or so clones, with around four fifths appearing a single time and approximately 3% taken by the ten largest. Germline trimming cut 6 bases from V and 2 bases from J; bases unmatched to any gene: 6. CDR1 and CDR2 from the germline V gene are LGHDT and YNNKEL (reference sequence). This CDR3 is 15 amino acids long.

Sequenced material: PBMCs or T cells enriched from blood (not recorded which). The chain employs TRBV3-1 (or the pseudogene TRBV3-2) and TRBJ2-7, with 11 bases identical to TRBD2. The sequence derives from a woman in her forties or fifties with acute COVID-19. In nucleotides, the CDR3 is TGTGCCAGCAGGAATATAGCGGGAGGGACCTACGAGCAGTACTTC. Protein product: CASRNIAGGTYEQYF.